These 24 T cell receptor beta chains originate from one sample sequenced in a study of metastatic and nonmetastatic thyroid tumors. TCRdb reassembled clones from the PCR reads with MiXCR. The data hold approximately 90,000 clones, with roughly an eighth observed a single time. All patients were untreated before thyroid surgery. Sequencing was performed on blood. These receptors were taken from a female donor with papillary thyroid cancer or a benign thyroid nodule (not recorded which). Some clones in this sample may be carry-over from other donors' samples.

With regard to this clone: The junction shows a germline mismatch at one end, possibly a read error. The same CDR3 can be traced to other DNA sequences in this sample. The rearrangement uses TRBV4-1 and TRBJ2-5, with TRBD1 identical over 7 bases. The germline CDR1 and CDR2 sequences are MGHRA and YSYEKL. The CDR3 is 13 amino acids. CDR3 bases: TGTGCCAGCAGCCAAGGGACAGTAGAGACCCAGTACTTC. As protein: CASSQGTVETQYF.

This clone was observed many times. This rearrangement joins TRBV27 to TRBJ1-1; D call uncertain. CDR3 length: 13 amino acids. V was pared by 6 bases and J by 6 bases, with 14 bases between. Germline V gene data show CDR1 as MNHEY and CDR2 as SMNVEV (reference sequence). CDR3 loop: CASRLKGGAEAFF. DNA of the CDR3: TGTGCCAGCAGACTTAAGGGAGGCGCTGAAGCTTTCTTT.

This clone has a count of ten or more. The rearrangement joins TRBV11-2 to TRBJ2-7; D gene unclear. Germline CDR1 SGHAT, CDR2 FQNNGV. Trimming shortened V by 5 bases and J by 0 bases, and 8 bases separated the two germline ends. The CDR3 is 13 residues long. CDR3 protein: CASSALFSYEQYF. The CDR3 nucleotides read TGTGCCAGCAGCGCCCTCTTCTCCTACGAGCAGTACTTC.

This clone was observed a handful of times. This CDR3 reads CASSWTGGIYEQYF. The CDR3 region has the DNA TGTGCCAGCAGTTGGACAGGGGGGATCTACGAGCAGTACTTC. The rearrangement uses TRBV28 and TRBJ2-7; TRBD1 matches at 10 bases. V lost 4 bases, J lost 3 bases, and 3 bases stayed unmatched. The CDR3 totals 14 residues. Looked up from germline, CDR1 is MDHEN and CDR2 is SYDVKM.

Many counts were recorded for this clone. The J gene is TRBJ2-6, the V gene TRBV7-9; D perhaps matches TRBD2 (5 bases). V was shortened by 5 bases and J by 1 base, with 15 bases between the two germline ends. The CDR3 is 17 residues long. The germline V gene has CDR1 SEHNR and CDR2 FQNEAQ (reference sequence). The CDR3 DNA reads as TGTGCCAGCAGCCCCGGGATGAGCTATTCTGGGGCCAACGTCCTGACTTTC. Encoded protein: CASSPGMSYSGANVLTF.

This chain links TRBV20-1 with TRBJ2-7; 9 bases align to TRBD2. The CDR3 is made up of 15 amino acids. The germline V gene encodes CDR1 DFQATT and CDR2 SNEGSKA (reference sequence). Trimming removed 1 base from V and 2 bases from J; junction bases left unmatched: 6. DNA for the CDR3: TGCAGTGCTAGAGCTCGACTAGCGGTCCCCTACGAGCAGTACTTC. It is translated as CSARARLAVPYEQYF.

To note about this clone: Relative to the germline gene, one junction end is altered; a read error may explain this. The V gene is TRBV2, the J gene TRBJ2-7; D unclear. There are 11 residues in the CDR3. Germline loops: CDR1 SNHLY, CDR2 FYNNEI. CDR3 coding DNA: TGCACCAGCAGGCGCGTCTACGAGCAGTACTTC. It encodes CTSRRVYEQYF.

This clone was observed at least ten times. The chain recombines TRBV15 with TRBJ1-5, with TRBD1 matching 8 bases. V was pared by 1 base and J by 7 bases, with 12 bases of the junction left unmatched. The CDR3 is 17 amino acids. Germline V CDR1 and CDR2: LNHNV, YYDKDF (reference sequence). The DNA for the CDR3 is TGTGCCACCAGCAGAGGAAAATTACAGGGGGTTGCGCAGCCCCAGCATTTT. Its protein is CATSRGKLQGVAQPQHF.

This clone turned up a few times. V usage is TRBV5-5 and J usage is TRBJ2-1; no clear D. Trimming pared 6 bases from V and 0 bases from J, leaving 13 bases between. Germline-derived CDR1 and CDR2 are SGHKS and YYEKEE (reference sequence). The CDR3 runs 15 residues. Here the CDR3 DNA reads TGTGCCAGCATCCCGGCGGCTAGCTCCTACAATGAGCAGTTCTTC. Encoded protein: CASIPAASSYNEQFF.

This clone was counted ten times or more. The chain carries TRBV9 and TRBJ2-7; D is possibly TRBD2 (6 bases). The V end was cut by 4 bases, the J end by 13 bases, with 21 bases between. The CDR3 runs 13 residues. Germline loops: CDR1 SGDLS, CDR2 YYNGEE. CDR3 DNA: TGTGCCAGCAGCCTGGGAAGCGGGTCCATGATATACTTC. This encodes CASSLGSGSMIYF. The whole variable domain, remainder taken from reference TRBV9 and TRBJ2-7, is DSGVTQTPKHLITATGQRVTLRCSPRSGDLSVYWYQQSLDQGLQFLIQYYNGEERAKGNILERFSAQQFPDLHSELNLSSLELGDSALYFCASSLGSGSMIYFGPGTRLTVT.

The sample holds many counts of this clone. The gene calls are TRBV27 and TRBJ2-4; 9 positions match TRBD2. The CDR3 covers 18 residues. Germline CDR1 MNHEY, CDR2 SMNVEV (reference sequence). J lost 1 base, V lost 6 bases, and 13 bases had no gene match. The chain's CDR3 is CASRGVSSGSFAKNIQYF. DNA for the CDR3: TGTGCCAGCAGGGGTGTGAGTAGCGGGAGCTTCGCCAAAAACATTCAGTACTTC.

This clone was found many times. This chain links TRBV20-1 with TRBJ1-2; TRBD1 might be the D (5 bases). CDR3 length equals 12 residues. The V end lost 6 bases, the J end lost 4 bases, and 12 bases lay between the germline ends. Germline V gives CDR1 DFQATT, CDR2 SNEGSKA (reference sequence). CDR3 region: CSASPGGYGYTF. CDR3 in DNA: TGCAGTGCCAGCCCGGGGGGCTATGGCTACACCTTC.

This clone showed up many times. This sequence joins TRBV4-1 and TRBJ1-1; weak D call: TRBD1 (6 bases). This CDR3 region has 17 residues. The germline gives CDR1 MGHRA, CDR2 YSYEKL. Trimming left V 2 bases short and J 2 bases short, with 18 bases between. This CDR3 reads CASSQTSGAGINTEAFF. The CDR3 nucleotides read TGCGCCAGCAGCCAAACCTCAGGGGCGGGAATTAACACTGAAGCTTTCTTT.

This chain uses TRBV11-2 with TRBJ2-1; tentatively, D is TRBD2 (7 bases). This CDR3 spans 16 amino acids. Trimming left V 5 bases short and J 7 bases short, with 21 bases between. CDR1 is SGHAT, CDR2 FQNNGV, per germline. The CDR3 sequence is CASSLQSGGGANEQFF. DNA of the CDR3: TGTGCCAGCAGCCTTCAAAGCGGTGGGGGGGCTAATGAGCAGTTCTTC.

This clone occurred many times. V and J are TRBV6-2 or TRBV6-3 and TRBJ2-1, with 13 bases identical to TRBD2. The CDR3 runs to 17 residues. The V gene's germline CDR1 is MNHEY and CDR2 SVGEGT. J was trimmed by 7 bases and V by 1 base; bases with no gene match: 7. In nucleotides, the CDR3 is TGTGCCAGCAGTTACTTCCGCGGACTAGCGGGAGAAAATGAGCAGTTCTTC. It codes for CASSYFRGLAGENEQFF.

The sample holds many counts of this clone. The chain combines TRBV29-1 with TRBJ1-1; D is uncertain. CDR1 and CDR2 from the germline V gene are SQVTM and ANQGSEA. Trimming cost V 7 bases and J 1 base, with 10 bases left between them. The CDR3 is made up of 12 amino acids. DNA of the CDR3: TGCAGCGCGCTAGCAGGGAACACTGAAGCTTTCTTT. It is translated as CSALAGNTEAFF.

This clone was seen at least ten times. The chain joins TRBV28 to TRBJ1-2; 7 bases align to TRBD1. The germline V gene has CDR1 MDHEN and CDR2 SYDVKM. There are 13 residues in the CDR3. J lost 2 bases, V lost 7 bases, and 4 bases had no gene match. The CDR3 here is CASNEQGNYGYTF. The CDR3 DNA sequence: TGTGCCAGCAACGAACAGGGGAACTATGGCTACACCTTC.

This clone was seen many times. The same CDR3 also results from other DNA sequences found in this sample. The J gene is TRBJ1-2, the V gene TRBV10-3, with 8 bases that match TRBD1. The CDR3 totals 14 residues. V lost 5 bases to trimming and J lost 4 bases; unmatched junction nucleotides: 6. The V gene's germline CDR1 is ENHRY and CDR2 SYGVKD. This chain's CDR3 is CAISTWGQAYGYTF. The CDR3 DNA follows: TGTGCCATCAGTACCTGGGGACAGGCCTATGGCTACACCTTC.

As regards this clone: Just one base apart from a much larger clone, this may be a read error. This chain uses TRBV19 with TRBJ2-7; perhaps TRBD1 as D (6 bases). V lost 6 bases, J lost 3 bases, and 21 bases lay in between. This CDR3 contains 16 residues. The germline CDR1 and CDR2 sequences are LNHDA and SQIVND (reference sequence). For the CDR3, the DNA is TGTGCCAGTAGCCCACTCACCAGGGGCATTGACTACGAGCAGTACTTC. Translating it yields CASSPLTRGIDYEQYF.

There are many counts of this clone. The chain employs TRBV6-1 and TRBJ2-5; no definite D call. CDR1 and CDR2 (germline): MNHNS, SASEGT. Trimming took off 2 bases at V and 7 bases at J, with 11 bases between the two ends. This CDR3 has 13 amino acids. CDR3 sequence (DNA): TGTGCCAGCAGTGAACGGACCCCCGGGACCCAGTACTTC. Protein: CASSERTPGTQYF.

The chain uses TRBV6-2 or TRBV6-3 and TRBJ2-7; D gene uncertain. Germline V gene lookup returns CDR1 MNHEY and CDR2 SVGEGT. This CDR3 has 14 amino acids. The V and J ends lost 2 bases and 3 bases respectively, with 11 bases between them. In DNA form, the CDR3 reads TGTGCCAGCAGTTACGGCAGCGACCACTACGAGCAGTACTTC. This gives the protein CASSYGSDHYEQYF.

This clone came up many times. V is TRBV6-2 or TRBV6-3 and J is TRBJ2-1; TRBD2 might be the D (6 bases). V was trimmed by 3 bases and J by 6 bases, leaving 15 bases between them. The CDR3 consists of 15 residues. Germline V gives CDR1 MNHEY, CDR2 SVGEGT. The CDR3: CASSYSSVRLNEQFF. Here the CDR3 DNA reads TGTGCCAGCAGTTATTCTAGCGTAAGGCTCAATGAGCAGTTCTTC.

Ten or more counts support this clone. The CDR3 DNA reads TGTGCCAGCACTACGGTTTTGGAAAACACCATATATTTT. This translates into CASTTVLENTIYF. This chain uses TRBV28 with TRBJ1-3; D remains ambiguous. The germline CDR1 and CDR2 sequences are MDHEN and SYDVKM. V gave up 7 bases and J gave up 6 bases, with 13 bases separating them. The CDR3 is 13 amino acids.

This clone was detected ten times or more. V usage is TRBV28 and J usage is TRBJ1-1, with TRBD1 as a possible D gene (5 bases). V lost 5 bases and J lost 5, with 15 bases in between. There are 14 residues in the CDR3. Per the germline V gene, CDR1 is MDHEN and CDR2 is SYDVKM. The CDR3 coding sequence is TGTGCCAGCAGTCCCCCGATGGGGGGGACTGAAGCTTTCTTT. Translation gives CASSPPMGGTEAFF.